The rows below give T cell receptor beta chains drawn from one sample of a study of T-cell reconstitution after alpha-beta-depleted transplantation in children. A single record per CDR3 protein comes from TCRdb applying MiXCR to the PCR reads. The sample carries about 200,000 distinct CDR3 sequences, about 15% recorded once. The sequenced sample was PBMCs from the stem cell graft donor, obtained from the stem cell graft. Receptor source: a human donor who donated a stem cell graft to a child with acute lymphoblastic leukemia. CDR3s include the opening cysteine and the closing phenylalanine or tryptophan. D genes are given only for firm matches. Rows give clone size only sometimes, using once, few, many, or a class for an expanded clone.

d_gene,abundance,len,j_gene,v_gene,CDR3aa,CDR3nt
NA,many,16,TRBJ1-3,TRBV5-1,CASSPETASSGNTIYF,TGCGCCAGCAGCCCGGAGACAGCGAGCTCTGGAAACACCATATATTTT
NA,many,12,TRBJ2-7,TRBV28,CASRVYGYEQYF,TGTGCCAGCAGGGTATACGGCTACGAGCAGTACTTC
NA,many,14,TRBJ2-7,TRBV28,CASRARGGLYEQYF,TGTGCCAGCAGGGCCAGGGGAGGTCTCTACGAGCAGTACTTC
NA,NA,15,TRBJ2-7,TRBV28,CASRPQGGRGYEQYF,TGTGCCAGCAGACCCCAGGGGGGAAGGGGCTACGAGCAGTACTTC
TRBD1,few,17,TRBJ1-5,TRBV5-1,CASSWGTGGSGNQPQHF,TGCGCCAGCAGCTGGGGGACAGGGGGTTCGGGCAATCAGCCCCAGCATTTT
TRBD1,many,17,TRBJ1-3,TRBV12-3/TRBV12-4,CASSPRTGGQSGNTIYF,TGTGCCAGCAGCCCCCGGACAGGGGGCCAGTCTGGAAACACCATATATTTT
NA,many,16,TRBJ2-1,TRBV3-1,CASSQDKLAIIYEQFF,TGTGCCAGCAGCCAAGATAAACTAGCTATAATTTATGAGCAGTTCTTC
TRBD2,many,16,TRBJ2-1,TRBV5-1,CASENLAGGPRNEQFF,TGCGCCAGCGAAAATCTAGCGGGAGGGCCGCGGAATGAGCAGTTCTTC
NA,many,14,TRBJ2-4,TRBV5-1,CASTKGASDGIQYF,TGCGCCAGCACCAAAGGGGCCAGTGATGGCATTCAGTACTTC
NA,many,15,TRBJ1-3,TRBV20-1,CSARDFRTVGNTIYF,TGCAGTGCTAGAGATTTTAGGACAGTCGGAAACACCATATATTTT
NA,NA,14,TRBJ2-7,TRBV6-5,CASRQGGTSLRQYF,TGTGCCAGCAGACAAGGAGGGACTTCCCTTCGGCAGTACTTC
TRBD1,many,15,TRBJ2-1,TRBV7-9,CASSPGTGAYNEQFF,TGTGCCAGCAGCCCCGGGACAGGAGCCTACAATGAGCAGTTCTTC
NA,few,16,TRBJ2-7,TRBV7-2,CASSLNSPRAAYEQYF,TGTGCCAGCAGCTTAAATTCCCCCAGGGCCGCCTACGAGCAGTACTTC
TRBD2,once,19,TRBJ2-1,TRBV18,CASSPQPNQGLAGVNEQFF,TGTGCCAGCTCACCACAACCCAACCAGGGACTAGCGGGAGTTAACGAGCAGTTCTTC
TRBD2,many,14,TRBJ2-1,TRBV20-1,CSARAGRTYNEQFF,TGCAGTGCTAGAGCCGGGAGGACCTACAATGAGCAGTTCTTC
NA,few,16,TRBJ2-7,TRBV12-3/TRBV12-4,CASSPPGLRVYYEQYF,TGTGCCAGCAGTCCCCCGGGACTCCGAGTGTACTACGAGCAGTACTTC
TRBD2,NA,16,TRBJ2-4,TRBV6-2/TRBV6-3,CASSYHSGSYKNIQYF,TGTGCCAGCAGTTATCACAGCGGGAGTTATAAAAACATTCAGTACTTC
NA,many,15,TRBJ2-2,TRBV20-1,CSAFTGTLNTGELFF,TGCAGTGCTTTTACCGGGACCCTGAACACCGGGGAGCTGTTTTTT
TRBD2,many,15,TRBJ2-1,TRBV11-2,CASSPAGTRRIGQFF,TGTGCCAGCAGCCCCGCCGGGACTAGGAGGATAGGGCAGTTCTTC
NA,many,11,TRBJ2-5,TRBV29-1,CSGRAGETQYF,TGCAGCGGGAGGGCCGGGGAGACCCAGTACTTC
NA,many,12,TRBJ2-2,TRBV20-1,CSARLNTGELFF,TGCAGTGCTAGACTAAACACCGGGGAGCTGTTTTTT
NA,many,14,TRBJ2-5,TRBV5-1,CASSLGVLMETQYF,TGCGCCAGCAGCTTGGGTGTGTTGATGGAGACCCAGTACTTC
NA,NA,17,TRBJ2-7,TRBV3-1,CASCQEIRDTPGLEQYF,TGTGCCAGCTGCCAAGAGATACGGGACACCCCCGGGTTGGAGCAGTACTTC
TRBD1,few,14,TRBJ2-2,TRBV30,CAWSPGQHTGELFF,TGTGCCTGGAGTCCGGGACAGCACACCGGGGAGCTGTTTTTT
TRBD2,many,16,TRBJ2-1,TRBV7-6,CASRLDGGGPYNEQFF,TGTGCCAGCCGACTGGATGGGGGAGGGCCCTACAATGAGCAGTTCTTC
NA,many,10,TRBJ2-7,TRBV29-1,CSVVDYEQYF,TGCAGCGTCGTAGATTACGAGCAGTACTTC
TRBD1,many,15,TRBJ2-7,TRBV7-2,CASSDGTGGVYEQYF,TGTGCCAGCAGCGATGGGACAGGGGGGGTCTACGAGCAGTACTTC
NA,many,14,TRBJ1-1,TRBV20-1,CSARDPTGNTEAFF,TGCAGTGCTAGAGACCCTACAGGGAACACTGAAGCTTTCTTT
NA,NA,17,TRBJ1-5,TRBV12-3/TRBV12-4,CASSLGSSAASTDTQHF,TGTGCCAGCAGTTTGGGGTCTAGCGCAGCTAGCACAGATACGCAGCATTTT
NA,few,12,TRBJ1-1,TRBV29-1,CSVGREGLTAFF,TGCAGCGTGGGTCGGGAAGGACTAACAGCTTTCTTT
NA,few,11,TRBJ1-2,TRBV7-2,CASSFKVGYTF,TGTGCCAGCAGCTTTAAGGTTGGCTACACCTTC
TRBD1,many,12,TRBJ1-4,TRBV7-9,CASGTVNEKLFF,TGTGCCAGCGGGACAGTCAATGAAAAACTGTTTTTT
TRBD1,NA,15,TRBJ2-5,TRBV5-1,CASSLVPRGLETQYF,TGCGCCAGCAGCTTGGTCCCCAGGGGGCTGGAGACCCAGTACTTC
TRBD2,many,16,TRBJ2-2,TRBV7-9,CASSLVSGRSTGELFF,TGTGCCAGCAGCTTAGTGAGCGGGAGGAGCACCGGGGAGCTGTTTTTT
NA,many,15,TRBJ2-3,TRBV25-1,CASSEFLREADTQYF,TGTGCCAGCAGTGAATTTTTAAGAGAGGCAGATACGCAGTATTTT
NA,NA,13,TRBJ2-3,TRBV11-2,CASSHRQILRQYF,TGTGCCAGCAGCCATCGGCAAATACTGAGGCAGTATTTT
NA,once,12,TRBJ1-2,TRBV5-1,CASPGDGSGYTF,TGCGCCAGCCCGGGGGATGGAAGTGGCTACACCTTC
NA,many,10,TRBJ2-1,TRBV7-9,CASSSFEQFF,TGTGCCAGCAGCTCCTTCGAGCAGTTCTTC